Here is one T cell receptor beta chain with its context. This clonotype was picked up many times. It lacks a known antigen. Base qualities are not provided; no much larger clone lies one nucleotide away. This entry comes from a study of T cells after yellow fever vaccination (dated by TCRdb to between 2018 and 2020). For the wider study: Libraries from fractions with low cell numbers were prepared with the SMART-Seq v4 Ultra Low Input RNA kit. To follow T-cell clones before and after primary and booster YFV17D yellow fever vaccination, bulk TCR alpha and beta repertoires were sequenced over time. Two healthy male donors, one aged 18 to 30 and one aged 30 to 40 years, were included in the cohort. Bulk PBMC replicates and cell subsets were isolated from blood drawn at multiple timepoints before and after both primary and secondary immunization. General findings and caveats noted by the study authors: Compared with the primary T-cell response, the secondary T-cell response was faster but weaker, reaching its peak on day 5 rather than on day 15. Because abundant contaminating clonotypes from the bulk population could be contained in FACS-sorted repertoires, computational filtering was required. After the booster, most clones that had expanded after primary vaccination were detected again (over 95% of CD4 and 88% of CD8), suggesting broad maintenance of memory. Only a couple of donors were included in the study, so the extent to which the findings can be generalized is limited. A small share of clonotypes occurred in both CD4 and CD8 compartments, likely arising from convergent recombination.

Spanning cysteine to phenylalanine, the CDR3 consists of 14 amino acids. The kept DNA is CDR3 alone, 42 bases in frame from the first base. At the junction V is shortened by 2 bases and J by 5 bases, with 12 bases in between. The germline V gene sets CDR1 to SGHAT and CDR2 to FQNNGV. The sample's treatment or condition label, decoded: live attenuated yellow fever vaccine strain. At every blood-draw timepoint, two biological replicates of bulk PBMCs were collected. PBMCs were isolated from peripheral blood using a standard Ficoll-Paque protocol. TriZol was used to extract RNA from bulk PBMCs, from CD4 and CD8 fractions, and from dextramer-positive and dextramer-negative fractions. TCR cDNA was made using 5'RACE template switching, a step that added a universal primer site and unique molecular identifiers. Priming of cDNA synthesis was performed from both the TCR alpha and TCR beta constant segments. Library amplification involved two PCR steps, and the second step added sample barcodes and sequencing adapters. Sequencing of libraries was done on Illumina HiSeq 2500 (2x100 bp) or NovaSeq (2x150 bp). The original pipeline was this. Demultiplexing of reads and collapsing into UMI consensus sequences were performed with MIGEC, and V(D)J alignment was carried out with MiXCR. Clonotypes responding to the vaccine were identified with edgeR on replicate PBMC samples, with the criteria of FDR below 0.01 and a log2 fold change above 5 up to day 15. Bulk clonotypes were assigned CD4 or CD8 identity according to which sequenced CD4 or CD8 repertoire held them at higher abundance. The public reads were reanalyzed by TCRdb: fastp trimming at Q25, MiXCR alignment, in-frame beta chains only. Rows are combined by CDR3 protein, so each entry shows the most common genes and DNA. TCRdb's processing, not the authors' own work, is the source of the V and J calls. Here the sample has about 500,000 distinct CDR3 sequences; around 17% occur a single time. Roughly 17% of the sample is taken by the ten largest.

The TCR originated in a man between 18 and 35 years old who received the YFV17D yellow fever vaccine. This specimen consisted of PBMCs, obtained 4 to 6 days after the first yellow fever vaccination. The chain uses TRBV11-2 and TRBJ2-5; no D segment can be confidently identified. The nucleotide sequence reads as follows: TGTGCCAGCAGCTTAATTCCGTCCCCCGAGACCCAGTACTTC. The translation is CASSLIPSPETQYF.